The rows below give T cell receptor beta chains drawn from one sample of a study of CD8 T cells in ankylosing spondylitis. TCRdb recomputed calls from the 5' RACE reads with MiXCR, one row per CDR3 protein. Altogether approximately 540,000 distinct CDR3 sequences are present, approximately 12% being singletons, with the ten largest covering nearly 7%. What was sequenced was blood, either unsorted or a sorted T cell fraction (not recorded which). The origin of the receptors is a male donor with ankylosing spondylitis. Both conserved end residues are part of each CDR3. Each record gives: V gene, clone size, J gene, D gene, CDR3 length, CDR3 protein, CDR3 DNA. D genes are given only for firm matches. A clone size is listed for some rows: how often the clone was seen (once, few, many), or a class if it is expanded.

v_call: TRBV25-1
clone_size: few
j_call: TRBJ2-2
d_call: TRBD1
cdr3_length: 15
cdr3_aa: CASSPTDRGQRELFF
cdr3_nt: TGTGCCAGCAGTCCCACTGACAGGGGGCAGAGGGAGCTGTTTTTT

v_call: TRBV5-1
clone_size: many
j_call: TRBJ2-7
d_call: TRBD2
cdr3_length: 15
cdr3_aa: CASSLVSGSVYEQYF
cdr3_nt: TGCGCCAGCAGCTTGGTTAGCGGGAGTGTTTACGAGCAGTACTTC

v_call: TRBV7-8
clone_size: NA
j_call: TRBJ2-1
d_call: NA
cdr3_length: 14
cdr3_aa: CASSGRLGFNEQFF
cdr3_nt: TGTGCCAGCAGCGGCAGACTGGGTTTCAATGAGCAGTTCTTC

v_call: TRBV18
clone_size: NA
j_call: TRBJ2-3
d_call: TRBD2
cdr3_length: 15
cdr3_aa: CASSPGTRGPGTQYF
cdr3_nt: TGTGCCAGCTCACCGGGGACTAGAGGACCAGGTACGCAGTATTTT

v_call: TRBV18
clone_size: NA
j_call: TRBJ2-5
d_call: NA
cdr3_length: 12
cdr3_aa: CASSLNEETQYF
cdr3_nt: TGTGCCAGCTCACTAAACGAAGAGACCCAGTACTTC

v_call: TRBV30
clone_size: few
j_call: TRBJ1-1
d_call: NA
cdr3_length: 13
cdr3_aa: CAWSTGRNTEAFF
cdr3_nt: TGTGCCTGGAGCACGGGTCGGAACACTGAAGCTTTCTTT

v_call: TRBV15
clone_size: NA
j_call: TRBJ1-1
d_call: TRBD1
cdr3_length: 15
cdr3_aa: CATSREGQMNTEAFF
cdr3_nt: TGTGCCACCAGCAGAGAGGGACAGATGAACACTGAAGCTTTCTTT

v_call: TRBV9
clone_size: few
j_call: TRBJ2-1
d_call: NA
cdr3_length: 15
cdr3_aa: CASSGHGGAYNEQFF
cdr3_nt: TGTGCCAGCAGCGGCCACGGGGGCGCCTACAATGAGCAGTTCTTC

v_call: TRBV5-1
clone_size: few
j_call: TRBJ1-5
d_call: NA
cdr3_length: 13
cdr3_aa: CASSPTGSQPQHF
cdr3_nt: TGCGCCAGCAGCCCGACAGGTTCTCAGCCCCAGCATTTT

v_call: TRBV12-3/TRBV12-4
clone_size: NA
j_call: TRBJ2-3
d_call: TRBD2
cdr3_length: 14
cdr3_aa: CASRVSGNTDTQYF
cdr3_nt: TGTGCCAGCAGGGTTAGCGGGAACACAGATACGCAGTATTTT

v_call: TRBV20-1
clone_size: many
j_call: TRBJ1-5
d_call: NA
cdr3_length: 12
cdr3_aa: CSAGGGNQPQHF
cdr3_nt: TGCAGCGCTGGGGGGGGCAATCAGCCCCAGCATTTT

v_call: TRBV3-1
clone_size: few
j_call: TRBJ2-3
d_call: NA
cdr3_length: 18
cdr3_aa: CASSQGSRARKLGDTQYF
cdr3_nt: TGTGCCAGCAGCCAAGGTTCGAGGGCGAGGAAGTTGGGAGATACGCAGTATTTT

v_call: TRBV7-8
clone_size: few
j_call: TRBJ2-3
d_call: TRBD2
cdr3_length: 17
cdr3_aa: CASSFGLAGASTDTQYF
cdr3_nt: TGTGCCAGCAGCTTTGGACTAGCGGGAGCTAGCACAGATACGCAGTATTTT

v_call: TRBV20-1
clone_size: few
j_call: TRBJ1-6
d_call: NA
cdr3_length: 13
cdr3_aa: CSASMGRDSPLHF
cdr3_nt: TGCAGTGCTTCGATGGGTAGGGATTCACCCCTCCACTTT

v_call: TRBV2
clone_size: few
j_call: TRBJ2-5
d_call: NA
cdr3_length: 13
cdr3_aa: CASDPGMQETQYF
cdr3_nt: TGTGCCAGCGACCCAGGGATGCAAGAGACCCAGTACTTC

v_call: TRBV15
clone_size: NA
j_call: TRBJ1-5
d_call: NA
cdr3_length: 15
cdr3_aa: CATSSAGPSNQPQHF
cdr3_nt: TGTGCCACCAGCTCCGCCGGACCAAGCAATCAGCCCCAGCATTTT

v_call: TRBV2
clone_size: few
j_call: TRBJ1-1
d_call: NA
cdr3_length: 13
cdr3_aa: CASVGGVNTEAFF
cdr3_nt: TGTGCCAGCGTCGGTGGGGTGAACACTGAAGCTTTCTTT

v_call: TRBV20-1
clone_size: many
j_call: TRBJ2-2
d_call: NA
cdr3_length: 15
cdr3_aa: CSARAGPTNTGELFF
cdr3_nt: TGCAGTGCTAGAGCGGGACCCACAAACACCGGGGAGCTGTTTTTT

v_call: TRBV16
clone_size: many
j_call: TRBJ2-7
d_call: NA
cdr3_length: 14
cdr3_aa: CASSPGTVPYEQYF
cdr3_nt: TGTGCCAGCAGCCCTGGGACTGTTCCCTACGAGCAGTACTTC

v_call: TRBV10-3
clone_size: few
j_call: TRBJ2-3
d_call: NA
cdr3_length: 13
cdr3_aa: CAISGDSTDTQYF
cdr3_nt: TGTGCCATCAGTGGAGACTCCACAGATACGCAGTATTTT

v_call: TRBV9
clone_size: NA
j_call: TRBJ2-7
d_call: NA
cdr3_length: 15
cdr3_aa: CASSVGGRSSYEQYF
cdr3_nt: TGTGCCAGCAGCGTAGGGGGTAGGAGCTCCTACGAGCAGTACTTC

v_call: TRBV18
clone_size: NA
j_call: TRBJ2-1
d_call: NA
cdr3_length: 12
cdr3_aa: CASSPSGDEQFF
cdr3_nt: TGTGCCAGCTCACCGTCTGGGGATGAGCAGTTCTTC

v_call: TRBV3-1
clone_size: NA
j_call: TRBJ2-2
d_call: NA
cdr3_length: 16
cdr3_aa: CASSQGVSTNTGELFF
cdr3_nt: TGTGCCAGCAGCCAAGGTGTCTCGACGAACACCGGGGAGCTGTTTTTT

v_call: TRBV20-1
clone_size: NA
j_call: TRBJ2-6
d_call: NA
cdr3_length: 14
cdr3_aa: CSASSISGANVLTF
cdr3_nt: TGCAGTGCTTCGAGTATCTCTGGGGCCAACGTCCTGACTTTC

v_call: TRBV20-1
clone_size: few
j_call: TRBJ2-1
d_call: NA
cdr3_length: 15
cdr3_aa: CSAREPLGGDNEQFF
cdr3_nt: TGCAGTGCTAGAGAGCCCTTGGGGGGAGACAATGAGCAGTTCTTC

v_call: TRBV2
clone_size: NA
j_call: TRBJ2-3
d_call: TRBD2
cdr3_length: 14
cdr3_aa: CASSGLAGGGTQYF
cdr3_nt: TGTGCCAGCAGTGGACTAGCGGGAGGAGGGACGCAGTATTTT

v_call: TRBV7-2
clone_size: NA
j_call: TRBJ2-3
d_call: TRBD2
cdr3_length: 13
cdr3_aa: CASSFGRASTQYF
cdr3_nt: TGTGCCAGCAGCTTCGGGAGGGCCAGCACGCAGTATTTT